The clone carrying this T cell receptor (beta chain) was detected only a few times. The target antigen is unknown. Clones were read by immunoSEQ multiplex PCR, and TCRdb kept only the in-frame ones, dropping some. The data contain about 1.1 million clones, 77% of them singletons. J gave up 4 bases and V 4 bases, and 2 bases lay outside the gene matches. The V gene's germline CDR1 is SGHNT and CDR2 YYREEE (reference sequence). This CDR3 has 13 residues. These data come from a study of shared clonotypes between healthy human individuals. Looking at the study overall: The study enrolled two women and a few men aged 18 to 49.

Study results and limitations: Some naive CD4 clonotypes, roughly 4.5%, turned up in common across several donors. Researchers sampled only blood; tissue repertoires likely differ.

V gene TRBV5-4 combines with J gene TRBJ2-5, with 9 bases aligning to TRBD2. The clonotype was recovered from a man between 18 and 29 years old in good health. Some clones in this sample may be carry-over from other donors' samples. The sequenced sample was memory CD4+ T cells from PBMCs. Subset given: CD45RA-negative fraction. DNA for the CDR3: TGTGCCAGCAGCCCGACTAGCGGAGAGACCCAGTACTTC. It codes for CASSPTSGETQYF.